The 7 T cell receptor beta chains given below trace back to one sample, sequenced in a study of blood T cell repertoires in COVID-19. The assay was immunoSEQ multiplex PCR, and TCRdb's table has in-frame clones only and misses some. The sample lists roughly 210,000 clones; about nine tenths were seen once. Source material: PBMCs or T cells enriched from blood (not recorded which). The receptors were gathered from a man aged 30 to 45 in a cohort exposed to, infected with or recovered from COVID-19 (not recorded which).

The chain has TRBV5-1 and TRBJ1-5; 7 bases are shared with TRBD1. V lost 0 bases to trimming and J lost 5 bases; unmatched junction nucleotides: 2. The CDR3 contains 14 residues. Germline V gene data show CDR1 as SGHRS and CDR2 as YFSETQ. As DNA, the CDR3 is TGCGCCAGCAGCTTGGGACAGGGAGATCAGCCCCAGCATTTT. Residues: CASSLGQGDQPQHF.

The chain combines TRBV28 with TRBJ2-1, with a tentative D call TRBD2 (5 bases). From germline, CDR1 is MDHEN and CDR2 SYDVKM. This CDR3 is built from 18 residues. Trimming left V 4 bases short and J 5 bases short, with 24 bases between. CDR3 sequence (DNA): TGTGCCAGCAGTTCCCCCCTGGGAGCCCAGGTAGGCAACAATGAGCAGTTCTTC. It encodes CASSSPLGAQVGNNEQFF.

This clone was seen many times. The J gene is TRBJ2-3, the V gene TRBV4-1, with 9 bases fitting TRBD2. Trimming took 1 base from V and 9 from J; bases not matched to a gene: 14. The germline CDR1 and CDR2 sequences are MGHRA and YSYEKL. This CDR3 region has 17 residues. This CDR3 is CASSQASGGRAIGTQYF. The CDR3 DNA is TGCGCCAGCAGCCAAGCTAGTGGCGGGAGGGCAATCGGGACGCAGTATTTT.

The chain combines TRBV27 with TRBJ2-7, with TRBD2 matching over 14 bases. Germline V gene data show CDR1 as MNHEY and CDR2 as SMNVEV (reference sequence). The length of the CDR3 is 15 residues. The V gene end was trimmed by 7 bases and the J gene end by 5 bases; junction bases not matched to a gene: 7. CDR3 sequence: CASTSGTSGSNEQYF. In DNA form, the CDR3 reads TGTGCCAGCACCTCCGGGACTAGCGGGAGTAACGAGCAGTACTTC.

The rearrangement uses TRBV3-1 (or the pseudogene TRBV3-2) and TRBJ1-1; D unclear. V lost 4 bases and J lost 4, with 10 bases in between. This CDR3 is 13 amino acids long. Germline CDR1 LGHDT, CDR2 YNNKEL (reference sequence). This CDR3 is CASSRGSGTEAFF. The DNA for the CDR3 is TGTGCCAGCAGCCGAGGCAGTGGCACTGAAGCTTTCTTT.

The genes are TRBV24-1 and TRBJ2-1; the D gene is possibly TRBD1 (6 bases). The CDR3 is made up of 16 amino acids. Trimming pared 4 bases from V and 1 base from J, leaving 13 bases between. CDR1 is KGHDR, CDR2 SFDVKD, per germline. CDR3 residues: CATSESGAGSYNEQFF. CDR3 DNA: TGTGCCACCAGTGAGTCAGGGGCAGGGTCCTACAATGAGCAGTTCTTC.

The rearrangement joins TRBV7-3 to TRBJ2-3; D may be TRBD1 (7 bases). The germline V gene has CDR1 SGHTA and CDR2 FQGTGA. Deletions cut 9 bases from V and 4 bases from J, with 17 bases between. CDR3 length equals 14 residues. CDR3 protein: CASATGTGADTQYF. The CDR3 region has the DNA TGTGCCAGTGCGACAGGGACTGGGGCAGATACGCAGTATTTT. Together with reference TRBV7-3 and TRBJ2-3, the CDR3 gives the full variable domain: GAGVSQTPSNKVTEKGKYVELRCDPISGHTALYWYRQSLGQGPEFLIYFQGTGAADDSGLPNDRFFAVRPEGSVSTLKIQRTERGDSAVYLCASATGTGADTQYFGPGTRLTVL.